This entry lists 31 T cell receptor beta chains sequenced from one sample in a study of T cell repertoires in cytomegalovirus infection (dated by TCRdb to about 2019). Sequencing relied on an Illumina HiSeq 1500. The raw public data were reprocessed by TCRdb itself: fastp quality trimming at Q25, MiXCR clonotype calling, in-frame beta chains only. Records with the same CDR3 protein are collapsed into one entry carrying the most frequent genes and DNA. Here the sample has over 100,000 distinct CDR3 sequences; about 17% occur a single time. The ten top clones hold 6.5% to 9.5% of the sample. Sequencing used PBMCs. Source of these receptors: a human donor in good health (CMV status not recorded). Some clones in this sample may be carry-over from other donors' samples.

The sample holds a few counts of this clonotype. The chain joins TRBV7-9 to TRBJ2-7; maybe TRBD2 (6 bases). The CDR3 is 14 amino acids. Trimming pared 5 bases from V and 5 bases from J, leaving 16 bases between. Per germline, CDR1 SEHNR and CDR2 FQNEAQ (reference sequence). This chain's CDR3 is CASSPGSTGNEQYF. The CDR3, as DNA: TGTGCCAGCAGCCCCGGGAGCACGGGGAACGAGCAGTACTTC.

This clonotype appeared many times. The chain couples TRBV7-2 to TRBJ2-3; 11 bases match TRBD2. Trimming cost V 3 bases and J 0 bases; bases outside gene matches: 2. Germline V gene sequence: CDR1 SGHTA, CDR2 FQGNSA. The CDR3 has 16 amino acids. CDR3 in amino acids: CASSFSGGASTDTQYF. CDR3 bases: TGTGCCAGCAGCTTTAGCGGGGGGGCTAGCACAGATACGCAGTATTTT.

Here the CDR3 DNA reads TGTGCCAGCAGCTTTCGGCGGGGGGGATCCTACAATGAGCAGTTCTTC. Amino acids: CASSFRRGGSYNEQFF. This sequence joins TRBV5-4 and TRBJ2-1; 9 nucleotides line up with TRBD2. In germline, CDR1 is SGHNT, CDR2 YYREEE (reference sequence). The CDR3 runs to 16 residues. The J segment lost 1 base and the V segment lost 2 bases, leaving 4 bases of the junction unmatched. The variable domain in full, with the rest retrieved from reference TRBV5-4 and TRBJ2-1, is ETGVTQSPTHLIKTRGQQVTLRCSSQSGHNTVSWYQQALGQGPQFIFQYYREEENGRGNFPPRFSGLQFPNYSSELNVNALELDDSALYLCASSFRRGGSYNEQFFGPGTRLTVL.

The chain employs TRBV11-1 and TRBJ1-4, with unresolved D. The CDR3 length is 16 residues. V was pared by 0 bases and J by 0 bases, with 8 bases between. Germline-derived CDR1 and CDR2 are SGHAT and FQDESV (reference sequence). The CDR3 nucleotides read TGTGCCAGCAGCTTAGCGAACAGCGCAACTAATGAAAAACTGTTTTTT. Translated: CASSLANSATNEKLFF.

The chain recombines TRBV5-1 with TRBJ2-3; maybe TRBD2 (5 bases). Trimming took off 4 bases at V and 2 bases at J, with 17 bases between the two ends. CDR1 SGHRS and CDR2 YFSETQ come from the germline V gene. The CDR3 covers 16 residues. The chain's CDR3 is CASSGGPSPYTDTQYF. CDR3 in DNA: TGCGCCAGCAGCGGAGGACCGAGCCCGTACACAGATACGCAGTATTTT.

In this sample, this clonotype turned up many times. This sequence joins TRBV7-9 and TRBJ1-1; unclear D gene. Deletions cut 5 bases from V and 0 bases from J, with 4 bases between. Germline V gene lookup returns CDR1 SEHNR and CDR2 FQNEAQ (reference sequence). The CDR3 contains 12 residues. CDR3 sequence: CASSLLNTEAFF. DNA of the CDR3: TGTGCCAGCAGCCTTTTGAACACTGAAGCTTTCTTT.

The chain couples TRBV4-1 to TRBJ1-2, with D unresolved. CDR3 size: 17 residues. CDR1 and CDR2 (germline): MGHRA, YSYEKL. The V end lost 1 base, the J end lost 6 bases, and 21 bases lay between the germline ends. CDR3: CASSQGLLLNPKDGYTF. For the CDR3, the DNA is TGCGCCAGCAGCCAAGGCTTACTCCTCAATCCGAAAGATGGCTACACCTTC.

This clonotype was observed at least ten times. The J gene is TRBJ2-7, the V gene TRBV28; D is undetermined. Trimming removed 8 bases from V and 3 bases from J, with 8 bases in between. CDR3 size: 11 residues. Germline values: CDR1 MDHEN, CDR2 SYDVKM. The DNA of the CDR3 is TGTGCCAGCGGCGGCTACTACGAGCAGTACTTC. Protein product: CASGGYYEQYF.

The table lists this clonotype with many counts. The chain combines TRBV7-2 with TRBJ2-7; D remains unclear. The germline V gene encodes CDR1 SGHTA and CDR2 FQGNSA. CDR3 length: 14 residues. Trimming removed 2 bases from V and 2 bases from J, with 10 bases in between. The DNA for the CDR3 is TGTGCCAGCAGCTTATCGTTTACCACCTACGAGCAGTACTTC. It encodes CASSLSFTTYEQYF.

The chain employs TRBV15 and TRBJ2-3, with 8 bases that match TRBD2. Trimming at V came to 0 bases and at J to 3 bases, leaving 5 bases not matched to a gene. The CDR3 is made up of 16 amino acids. Germline assignment: CDR1 LNHNV and CDR2 YYDKDF (reference sequence). CDR3 DNA sequence: TGTGCCACCAGCAGAGAGATAGCGGGGACTACAGATACGCAGTATTTT. It is translated as CATSREIAGTTDTQYF.

This clonotype appeared a few times. This may be a read error: a much more frequent sequence differs by one nucleotide. The chain joins TRBV7-2 to TRBJ1-2; D gene unclear. The ends were cut back, 5 bases at V and 7 bases at J, with 14 bases in the middle. Germline V gene data show CDR1 as SGHTA and CDR2 as FQGNSA. The CDR3 totals 13 residues. In DNA form, the CDR3 reads TGTGCCAGCAGCCGCGGGTGGGCCGCTGGCTACACCTTC. Its protein product is CASSRGWAAGYTF.

The V gene is TRBV12-3 or TRBV12-4, the J gene TRBJ1-5, with 7 bases aligning to TRBD2. The J call is uncertain, as TRBJ2-3 better fits the DNA end. This CDR3 is built from 16 residues. The CDR3 sequence: CASSFGYGGERQPQYF. The CDR3 bases are TGTGCCAGCAGTTTTGGTTATGGGGGGGAGCGACAGCCCCAGTATTTT.

This clonotype was detected ten times or more. This sequence joins TRBV9 and TRBJ1-2, with 7 positions matching TRBD1. Germline V lookup: CDR1 SGDLS, CDR2 YYNGEE. This CDR3 has 14 amino acids. The J segment lost 4 bases and the V segment lost 4 bases, leaving 7 bases of the junction unmatched. CDR3 sequence (DNA): TGTGCCAGCAGCCCGCGGGACAGTTTCTATGGCTACACCTTC. Translated: CASSPRDSFYGYTF.

This clonotype was detected a few times. The chain joins TRBV12-3 or TRBV12-4 to TRBJ1-5; the D gene is possibly TRBD1 (6 bases). The CDR3 has 15 residues. Trimming removed 5 bases from V and 0 bases from J, with 11 bases in between. CDR3 residues: CASSPGQYSNQPQHF. In DNA form, the CDR3 reads TGTGCCAGCAGTCCCGGACAGTATAGCAATCAGCCCCAGCATTTT.

The genes are TRBV7-2 and TRBJ1-2; D gene ambiguous. CDR1 is SGHTA and CDR2 is FQGNSA in the germline V gene. This CDR3 region has 13 residues. The V end was cut by 5 bases, the J end by 8 bases, with 15 bases between. CDR3 sequence (DNA): TGTGCCAGCAGCCCCAGCGCAGTCACGGGCTACACCTTC. It encodes CASSPSAVTGYTF.

V is TRBV30 and J is TRBJ2-5; D gene unclear. V dropped 0 bases and J dropped 5 bases, with 4 bases sitting between them. Per germline, CDR1 GTSNPN and CDR2 SVGIG (reference sequence). This CDR3 region has 11 residues. The CDR3 DNA reads TGTGCCTGGAGTGTGAGGGAGACCCAGTACTTC. Protein: CAWSVRETQYF.

This chain joins TRBV6-1 and TRBJ1-5; no definite D call. This CDR3 is built from 11 residues. Germline lookup yields CDR1 MNHNS and CDR2 SASEGT. CDR3 DNA: TGTGCACCCGCCCCGGGCCAGCCCCAGCATTTT. It yields the protein CAPAPGQPQHF.

This clonotype was seen only a few times. The CDR3 nucleotides read TGTGCCAGCAGTTTGACAGGGCCCAATCAGCCCCAGCATTTT. Encoded protein: CASSLTGPNQPQHF. The V gene is TRBV28, the J gene TRBJ1-5; TRBD1 agrees at 7 bases. V lost 3 bases to trimming and J lost 3 bases; unmatched junction nucleotides: 2. Per germline, CDR1 MDHEN and CDR2 SYDVKM. This CDR3 is 14 amino acids long. The entire variable domain, with the rest obtained from reference TRBV28 and TRBJ1-5, is as follows: DVKVTQSSRYLVKRTGEKVFLECVQDMDHENMFWYRQDPGLGLRLIYFSYDVKMKEKGDIPEGYSVSREKKERFSLILESASTNQTSMYLCASSLTGPNQPQHFGDGTRLSIL.

This clonotype was recorded at least ten times. The V and J genes are TRBV7-2 and TRBJ1-1; D call uncertain. This CDR3 is 13 amino acids long. From germline, CDR1 is SGHTA and CDR2 FQGNSA. V was cut by 4 bases and J by 1 base, with 7 bases left in between. CDR3 sequence (DNA): TGTGCCAGCAGCTCTGACTCGAACACTGAAGCTTTCTTT. This sequence encodes CASSSDSNTEAFF.

The rearrangement links TRBV7-3 to TRBJ2-7; the D gene is possibly TRBD2 (6 bases). Germline values: CDR1 SGHTA, CDR2 FQGTGA. V dropped 3 bases and J dropped 2 bases, with 11 bases sitting between them. There are 14 residues in the CDR3. The CDR3 DNA sequence: TGTGCCAGCAGCTTCGGAGGGACCACCTACGAGCAGTACTTC. This gives the protein CASSFGGTTYEQYF.

This clonotype was seen many times. J is TRBJ1-1 and V is TRBV7-2; TRBD1 might be the D (5 bases). Trimming took 6 bases from V and 1 from J, leaving 9 bases between them. Germline CDR1 SGHTA, CDR2 FQGNSA. The CDR3 runs to 13 residues. For the CDR3, the DNA is TGTGCCAGCAGACCTGGGGGGAACACTGAAGCTTTCTTT. Its protein product is CASRPGGNTEAFF.

Many counts were recorded for this clonotype. The rearrangement links TRBV13 to TRBJ1-1; TRBD1 aligns across 7 bases. J gave up 6 bases and V 2 bases, and 6 bases lay outside the gene matches. This CDR3 region has 14 residues. CDR1 is PRHDT and CDR2 is FYEKMQ in the germline V gene (reference sequence). Here the CDR3 reads CASSLSLRGSEAFF. The DNA of the CDR3 is TGTGCCAGCAGCTTATCTCTCAGGGGGTCTGAAGCTTTCTTT.

This clonotype was picked up many times. CDR3 coding DNA: TGTGCCAGCAGCCGTCCGGGGACTGGAAACACCATATATTTT. Its translation: CASSRPGTGNTIYF. The chain carries TRBV11-2 and TRBJ1-3; no clear D gene. The CDR3 runs 14 residues. Looked up from germline, CDR1 is SGHAT and CDR2 is FQNNGV. Trimming pared 5 bases from V and 2 bases from J, leaving 10 bases between. Full variable domain (missing parts from reference TRBV11-2 and TRBJ1-3): EAGVAQSPRYKIIEKRQSVAFWCNPISGHATLYWYQQILGQGPKLLIQFQNNGVVDDSQLPKDRFSAERLKGVDSTLKIQPAKLEDSAVYLCASSRPGTGNTIYFGEGSWLTVV.

CDR3 sequence reads: CSVTQQTYGYTF. CDR3 DNA: TGCAGCGTAACCCAACAGACCTATGGCTACACCTTC. The chain has TRBV29-1 and TRBJ1-2, with D hard to call. The CDR3 contains 12 residues. The V gene lost 6 bases and the J gene lost 4 bases, with 12 bases spanning the gap. Germline V lookup: CDR1 SQVTM, CDR2 ANQGSEA. Filled out from reference TRBV29-1 and TRBJ1-2, the complete variable domain reads SAVISQKPSRDICQRGTSLTIQCQVDSQVTMMFWYRQQPGQSLTLIATANQGSEATYESGFVIDKFPISRPNLTFSTLTVSNMSPEDSSIYLCSVTQQTYGYTFGSGTRLTVV.

The rearrangement uses TRBV4-1 and TRBJ2-7, with 9 bases that match TRBD2. The germline V gene encodes CDR1 MGHRA and CDR2 YSYEKL. The CDR3 totals 17 residues. The ends lost 0 bases at V and 3 bases at J; junction bases unmatched: 9. CDR3 loop: CASSQDLAGGLVYEQYF. CDR3 DNA sequence: TGCGCCAGCAGCCAAGATTTGGCGGGGGGGCTGGTCTACGAGCAGTACTTC.

This clonotype was detected a few times. The chain couples TRBV20-1 to TRBJ2-7; TRBD1 agrees at 7 bases. J was trimmed by 4 bases and V by 0 bases; bases with no gene match: 6. The CDR3 has 14 residues. Germline V gene sequence: CDR1 DFQATT, CDR2 SNEGSKA (reference sequence). The CDR3 here is CSAREQGLRYEQYF. CDR3 nucleotide sequence: TGCAGTGCTAGAGAACAGGGGCTTAGGTACGAGCAGTACTTC.

In nucleotides, the CDR3 is TGTGCCAGCAGCCTCACGGACAGGGGTGGCTACACCTTC. Its translation is CASSLTDRGGYTF. The chain is built from TRBV28 and TRBJ1-2, with 9 bases identical to TRBD1. CDR1 and CDR2 (germline): MDHEN, SYDVKM. The CDR3 is 13 amino acids. V shed 6 bases and J 7 bases; nucleotides not matched to a gene: 6.

The V and J genes are TRBV7-9 and TRBJ2-1; weak D call: TRBD2 (5 bases). V shed 6 bases and J shed 6 bases, with 12 bases lying between them. The germline gives CDR1 SEHNR, CDR2 FQNEAQ (reference sequence). The CDR3 consists of 13 residues. The chain's CDR3 is CASSSRGRNEQFF. Here the CDR3 DNA reads TGTGCCAGCAGTTCCCGAGGGCGCAATGAGCAGTTCTTC.

This clonotype was counted at least ten times. The chain carries TRBV11-2 and TRBJ2-5, with D possibly being TRBD2 (5 bases). Germline V gives CDR1 SGHAT, CDR2 FQNNGV. The CDR3 runs 14 residues. Trimming pared 10 bases from V and 1 base from J, leaving 16 bases between. This CDR3 reads CATSAWRSQETQYF. The CDR3 DNA is TGTGCCACCTCGGCCTGGAGGAGCCAAGAGACCCAGTACTTC.

The gene calls are TRBV12-3 or TRBV12-4 and TRBJ1-1; D may be TRBD1 (5 bases). Trimming removed 10 bases at V and 5 bases at J, with 17 bases between. The CDR3 consists of 13 residues. The CDR3 loop is CATRTGGGTEAFF. The CDR3 DNA is TGTGCCACCAGAACCGGGGGTGGGACTGAAGCTTTCTTT.

The chain employs TRBV19 and TRBJ1-5; D gene ambiguous. Germline-derived CDR1 and CDR2 are LNHDA and SQIVND (reference sequence). This CDR3 comprises 12 residues. Trimming cost V 7 bases and J 2 bases, with 6 bases left between them. The CDR3 spells CASNYGNQPQHF. CDR3 DNA: TGTGCCAGTAACTACGGCAATCAGCCCCAGCATTTT.